Reported below is one TCR beta chain. Its antigen is unknown. Base qualities are not at hand, and no much larger clone is one base apart. One collaborating source in Seattle enrolled patients while the patients were actively infected and followed the patients over time throughout the course of disease. Each collaborating institution followed its own protocols to collect whole blood in K2EDTA tubes. For TCRbeta analysis, collaborators shipped samples in one of three forms: frozen whole blood, isolated PBMCs, or DNA extracted from either of those sample types. The CDR3, from cysteine to phenylalanine, totals 15 residues. The retained sequence is limited to the CDR3, 45 bases, with the frame set at the first base. CDR1 SGHTA and CDR2 FQGNSA are derived from the germline V gene. V is clipped by 5 bases and J by 4 bases, and the sequence between their germline boundaries is 14 bases long. TCRbeta CDR3 regions were amplified from genomic DNA by means of the immunoSEQ Assay, a bias-controlled multiplex PCR. Concerning the study's data processing: Nucleated cell counts per sample were estimated from amplification of reference gene primers within the assay. To quantify the absolute abundance of each unique TCRbeta CDR3 rearrangement, sequence reads were collapsed and filtered. For each sample, productive Simpson clonality was calculated as the square root of Simpson's diversity index across productive rearrangements. TCRdb took this table from immuneACCESS and kept in-frame rearrangements with V and J called. Such tables lack part of the clones; where checked against another copy, unresolved V genes explain under half of the gap, and the rest is unexplained. D and trimming come from the DNA, and the V and J calls and clone size come from that table. The sample table contains about 110,000 clones; only one count was recorded for about 82% of them. Around 6.2% of the sample is in the top ten clones.

This specimen belongs to a study of blood T cell repertoires in COVID-19 (dated by TCRdb to 2019 to 2021). Concerning the study at large: Collaborator samples came from the United States, Italy and Spain and covered acute and convalescent phases of COVID-19. The material from the prospective study consisted of cDNA or gDNA derived from T cells, B-cell-depleted T cells, or PBMCs. Subjects who had been exposed to COVID-19, were actively infected with it, or had recovered from it provided the deeply sampled blood TCRbeta repertoires that made up the dataset. The repertoires were made available in a free public database intended to serve as a resource for research on the immune response to SARS-CoV-2. Samples came from the ongoing ImmuneRACE study (first 160 participants) plus 1,254 subjects from 6 global collaborators. Sample metadata almost always included a de-identified subject ID, COVID-19 status, age in years and sex. HLA class I and class II types, where available, came from metadata supplied by the sample provider rather than from assay-based typing.

What the authors observed across the whole study: How much clinical and demographic metadata was included differed by source and by participant, and the metadata was provided uncurated.

The V and J segments used are TRBV7-2 and TRBJ2-2; the best D guess is TRBD2, with 5 bases matching. The TCR sequence derives from an elderly man with COVID-19, enrolled during active disease. Sequenced sample: peripheral blood. The CDR3 here reads CASSPFRDFTGELFF. The DNA reads as follows: TGTGCCAGCAGCCCCTTCCGGGATTTCACCGGGGAGCTGTTTTTT.